The clone carrying this TCR beta chain was picked up a small number of times. These data originate in a study of human T cells and chemical hapten exposure. Time point of the sample: patch test 3, about 24 weeks after DPC sensitization. Treatment specified: therapeutic diphenylcyclopropenone sensitization with weekly scalp DPC. TCRdb recomputed calls from the RACE reads with MiXCR, one row per CDR3 protein. The sample lists around 150,000 distinct CDR3 sequences; 28% were seen once. This clonotype originated in a woman aged 18 to 35 with alopecia areata. Some clones in this sample may be carry-over from other donors' samples. Source: whole blood, taken in connection with sensitization to the hapten diphenylcyclopropenone (DPC).

The DNA for the CDR3 is TGTGCCAGTAGTATATCAAGGGGGCAAGAGACCCAGTACTTC. Translation gives CASSISRGQETQYF. The chain links TRBV19 to TRBJ2-5, with a tentative D call TRBD1 (6 bases). CDR1 and CDR2 (germline): LNHDA, SQIVND (reference sequence). The V end was cut by 2 bases, the J end by 2 bases, with 9 bases between. This CDR3 comprises 14 residues.